This T cell receptor beta chain was obtained from a study of blood T cell repertoires in COVID-19. Enrolled during active infection, Seattle patients were then followed longitudinally. The CDR3 covers 14 residues. Per germline, CDR1 GTSNPN and CDR2 SVGIG (reference sequence). After removal of 5 bases from V and 4 bases from J, the junction contained 10 bases not matched to a gene. TCRdb's table, derived via immunoSEQ multiplex PCR, lists solely in-frame clones and lacks some. Here the sample spans 150,000 to 180,000 clones, roughly 84% being singletons. The clonotype originates from a woman aged 55-69 years with COVID-19, enrolled during active disease. This rearrangement joins TRBV30 to TRBJ1-1; TRBD1 agrees at 7 bases. Sample: peripheral blood. In DNA, the CDR3 is TGTGCCTGGGTCGCTAGGGGGCCTGGCACTGAAGCTTTCTTT. As protein: CAWVARGPGTEAFF.